The clone carrying this TCR beta chain was detected ten times or more. The sequenced fragment ends 3 residues before the CDR3 boundary, so the rest is inferred from the germline J gene. Assay used: immunoSEQ multiplex PCR; TCRdb lists only in-frame clones, some missing. The sample has some 64,000 clones, none seen only once. This entry comes from a study of T cell clonality in common variable immunodeficiency. V lost 4 bases, J lost 5 bases, and 11 bases lay in between. The CDR3 has 13 amino acids. Looked up from germline, CDR1 is KGHDR and CDR2 is SFDVKD. The chain is built from TRBV24-1 and TRBJ2-7, with D hard to call. Material: peripheral blood mononuclear cells. The source of this sequence is a person aged 18 to 70 in good health. This chain's CDR3 is CATSDSVRDEQYF. The DNA read from the CDR3 is TGTGCCACCAGTGACAGTGTTCGGGACGAG.